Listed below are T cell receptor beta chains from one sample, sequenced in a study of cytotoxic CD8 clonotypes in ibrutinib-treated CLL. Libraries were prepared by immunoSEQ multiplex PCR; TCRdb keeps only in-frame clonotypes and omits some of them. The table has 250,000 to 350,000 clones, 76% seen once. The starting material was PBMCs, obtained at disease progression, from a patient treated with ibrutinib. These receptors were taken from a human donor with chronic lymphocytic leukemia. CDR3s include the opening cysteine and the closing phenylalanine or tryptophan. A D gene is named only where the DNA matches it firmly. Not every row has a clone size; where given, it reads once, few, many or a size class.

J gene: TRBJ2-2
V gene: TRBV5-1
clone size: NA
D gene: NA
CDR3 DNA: TGCGCCAGCAGCCTAAGGCAAGGGGCGCGCACCGGGGAGCTGTTTTTT
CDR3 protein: CASSLRQGARTGELFF

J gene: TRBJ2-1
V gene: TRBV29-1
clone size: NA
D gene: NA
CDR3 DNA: TGCAGCGTTGAAGGACTAGTTAAAGCCTACGGTGAGCAGTTCTTC
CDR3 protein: CSVEGLVKAYGEQFF

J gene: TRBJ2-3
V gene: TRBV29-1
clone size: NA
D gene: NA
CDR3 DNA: TGCAGCGTGAAGGGACGCATCACAGATACGCAGTATTTT
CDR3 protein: CSVKGRITDTQYF

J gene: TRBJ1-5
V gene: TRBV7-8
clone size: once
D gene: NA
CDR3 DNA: TGTGCCAGCAGCTTACAGGGGAATAGCAATCAGCCCCAGCATTTT
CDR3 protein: CASSLQGNSNQPQHF

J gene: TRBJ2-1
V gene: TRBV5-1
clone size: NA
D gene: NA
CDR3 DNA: TGCGCCAGCAGCCCTGGGCTGGACAGAGCCTCCTACAATGAGCAGTTCTTC
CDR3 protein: CASSPGLDRASYNEQFF

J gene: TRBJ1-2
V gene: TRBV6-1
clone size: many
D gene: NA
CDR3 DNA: TGTGCCAGCAGTGAAGCGCTAGGGAACTATGGCTACACCTTC
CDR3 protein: CASSEALGNYGYTF

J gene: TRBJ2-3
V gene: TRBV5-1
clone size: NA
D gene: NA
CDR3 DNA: TGCGCCAGCAGCCCCCCTGTAGCGGGCACAGATACGCAGTATTTT
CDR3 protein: CASSPPVAGTDTQYF

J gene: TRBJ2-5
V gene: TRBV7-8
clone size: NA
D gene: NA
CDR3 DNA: TGTGCCAGCAGCTTATTAGGCGGGGGCCGGGAGACCCAGTACTTC
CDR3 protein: CASSLLGGGRETQYF

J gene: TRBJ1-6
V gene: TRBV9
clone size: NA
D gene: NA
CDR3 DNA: TGTGCCAGCAGTGACGAGCCAGGGACCTATAATTCACCCCTCCACTTT
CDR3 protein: CASSDEPGTYNSPLHF

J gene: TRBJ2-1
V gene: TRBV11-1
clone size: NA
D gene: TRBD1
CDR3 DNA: TGTGCCAGCAGCTTACTGGGACAGGGGGGGAATGAGCAGTTCTTC
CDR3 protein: CASSLLGQGGNEQFF

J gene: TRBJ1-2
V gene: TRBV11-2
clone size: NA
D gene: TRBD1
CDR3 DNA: TGTGCCAGCAGCCACATCGGACAGGGCTATGGCTACACCTTC
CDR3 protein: CASSHIGQGYGYTF

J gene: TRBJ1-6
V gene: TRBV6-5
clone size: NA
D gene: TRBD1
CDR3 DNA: TGTGCCAGCAGTTACTCGGCAGGGGGTGCTTCACCCCTCCACTTT
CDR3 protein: CASSYSAGGASPLHF

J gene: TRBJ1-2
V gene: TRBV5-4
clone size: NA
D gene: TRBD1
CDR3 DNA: TGTGCCAGCAGCTCGGGGCGGGACAGGGCCCACTATGGCTACACCTTC
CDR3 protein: CASSSGRDRAHYGYTF

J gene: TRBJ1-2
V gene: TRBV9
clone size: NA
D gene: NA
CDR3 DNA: TGTGCCAGCAGCCCAGGCGACAGGCCGTATGGCTACACCTTC
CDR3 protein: CASSPGDRPYGYTF

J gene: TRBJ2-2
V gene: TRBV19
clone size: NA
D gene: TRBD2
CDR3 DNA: TGTGCCAGTACCAAAAGGGCGGTAGCGGGAGGACGGAACACCGGGGAGCTGTTTTTT
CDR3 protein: CASTKRAVAGGRNTGELFF

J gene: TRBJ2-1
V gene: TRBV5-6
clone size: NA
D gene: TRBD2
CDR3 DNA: TGTGCCAGCAGCGTAACTAGCGGGAGATTTTACAATGAGCAGTTCTTC
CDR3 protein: CASSVTSGRFYNEQFF

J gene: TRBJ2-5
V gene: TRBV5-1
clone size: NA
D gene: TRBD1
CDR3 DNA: TGCGCCAGCAGCTTCCGACAGGGTTCAGAGACCCAGTACTTC
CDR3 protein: CASSFRQGSETQYF

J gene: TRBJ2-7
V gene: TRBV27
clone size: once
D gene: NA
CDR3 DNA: TGTGCCAGCAGCCCCACGGCGGGGCCCGGGGAGCAGTACTTC
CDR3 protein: CASSPTAGPGEQYF